This T cell receptor (beta chain) was profiled in a study of lymphopenia after photon versus proton radiotherapy. Overall study results and limits: A bigger post-nadir fall in TCR diversity correlated inversely with survival time in deceased patients. After lymphocyte nadir, photon-treated repertoires showed oligoclonal expansion, especially CD8+ Temra. Only patients who died were analyzed for survival; proton advantage is unproven. Relative stability marked proton patients; photon patients lost diversity and naive cells.

TCRdb's table, derived via immunoSEQ multiplex PCR, lists solely in-frame clones and lacks some. The sample has about 70,000 clones; less than 95% are singletons. With respect to this clone: Its antigen is not known.

V was clipped by 5 bases and J by 3 bases, with 17 bases between them. Germline lookup yields CDR1 MDHEN and CDR2 SYDVKM. CDR3 length: 15 residues. This receptor was identified in a woman in her 40s with cholangiocarcinoma. J is TRBJ2-7 and V is TRBV28; D gene ambiguous. The sample consisted of peripheral blood, taken from a patient treated with photon-based radiotherapy. CDR3 protein: CASSQDGPENYEQYF. Written as DNA, the CDR3 is TGTGCCAGCAGTCAGGATGGACCAGAAAACTACGAGCAGTACTTC.